Presented here are 21 T cell receptor beta chains from one specimen sequenced in a study of regulatory T cells in long-lasting Graves disease. Assembly of TCR beta libraries relied on iRepertoire HTBI primers together with Arm-PCR of CDR3 regions. One entry per CDR3 protein results from TCRdb running MiXCR on the multiplex PCR reads. The sample has more than 400,000 distinct CDR3 sequences; about 15% are singletons. Described time point: newly diagnosed GD, antithyroid drugs for less than 3 months. The TCR library was prepared using RNA isolated from PBMCs. These data were likewise used in another study, on T cells in Graves' hyperthyroidism and ophthalmopathy.

Here the sequenced sample was peripheral blood mononuclear cells (PBMCs), taken at new diagnosis, from a patient treated with antithyroid drugs. The receptors stem from a woman in her twenties or thirties with Graves disease.

The chain couples TRBV5-5 to TRBJ1-1; TRBD1 agrees at 8 bases. The CDR3 extends over 16 amino acids. V trimming: 4 bases; J trimming: 0 bases; junction bases outside the gene matches: 8. Germline CDR1 reads SGHKS; CDR2 reads YYEKEE (reference sequence). The CDR3 sequence is CASSVGVQGVNTEAFF. Here the CDR3 DNA reads TGTGCCAGCAGCGTAGGGGTACAGGGGGTGAACACTGAAGCTTTCTTT.

This clonotype was seen many times. The chain employs TRBV10-3 and TRBJ2-5, with D unresolved. V was trimmed by 0 bases and J by 3 bases, leaving 8 bases between them. The CDR3 spans 14 residues. Germline V lookup: CDR1 ENHRY, CDR2 SYGVKD. The CDR3 protein is CAISESGFEETQYF. The CDR3 DNA reads TGTGCCATCAGTGAGTCTGGGTTCGAAGAGACCCAGTACTTC.

To note about this clonotype: A read error is possible here, since a much larger clone lies one base away. V gene TRBV3-1 combines with J gene TRBJ2-5; D may be TRBD2 (6 bases). CDR1 and CDR2 (germline): LGHDT, YNNKEL (reference sequence). This CDR3 comprises 15 residues. CDR3 sequence reads: CASSLRDRLDNERFF. DNA of the CDR3: TGTGCCAGCAGCCTCCGGGACCGACTAGACAATGAGCGGTTCTTC.

This clonotype was seen many times. The V gene is TRBV24-1, the J gene TRBJ2-7, with TRBD2 matching 7 bases. Germline V lookup: CDR1 KGHDR, CDR2 SFDVKD. The length of the CDR3 is 17 residues. Trimming cost V 9 bases and J 6 bases; bases outside gene matches: 22. This CDR3 reads CATSGAGSRESRGEQYF. CDR3 in DNA: TGTGCCACCTCCGGGGCGGGGTCGCGGGAGTCGAGGGGCGAGCAGTACTTC.

There are many counts of this clonotype. The chain uses TRBV11-2 and TRBJ2-7; tentatively, D is TRBD2 (6 bases). Deletions cut 5 bases from V and 12 bases from J, with 14 bases between. Germline loops: CDR1 SGHAT, CDR2 FQNNGV. This CDR3 comprises 11 residues. The CDR3 bases are TGTGCCAGCAGCAAGACTAGTATCCCGTACTTC. Translation gives CASSKTSIPYF.

In the case of this clonotype: A much more abundant neighbour one base away suggests this may be a read error. The chain couples TRBV6-1 to TRBJ1-2, with D maybe TRBD1 (5 bases). This CDR3 has 12 residues. V gave up 6 bases and J gave up 12 bases, with 17 bases separating them. CDR1 and CDR2 (germline): MNHNS, SASEGT. The DNA for the CDR3 is TGTGCCAGCAGGGGGGTAACTATGGGTGACACCTTC. Its translation is CASRGVTMGDTF.

The table lists this clonotype with many counts. The chain is built from TRBV6-9 and TRBJ2-5, with D maybe TRBD1 (7 bases). V lost 4 bases, J lost 5 bases, and 14 bases lay in between. The CDR3 is 14 residues long. CDR1 is MNHGY and CDR2 is SVAAGI in the germline V gene. CDR3 region: CASSSPGGLETQYF. In nucleotides, the CDR3 is TGTGCCAGCAGTTCCCCAGGGGGGCTGGAGACCCAGTACTTC.

The chain joins TRBV20-1 to TRBJ2-2; TRBD2 aligns across 9 bases. Germline loops: CDR1 DFQATT, CDR2 SNEGSKA (reference sequence). With 0 bases clipped from V and 1 base from J, the junction kept 6 bases outside the gene matches. CDR3 length: 17 residues. In nucleotides, the CDR3 is TGCAGTGCTAGAGATCGGGCGACTAGCGGGAACACCGGGGAGCTGTTTTTT. This codes for CSARDRATSGNTGELFF.

This clonotype appeared a few times. The chain links TRBV2 to TRBJ1-1, with 11 bases that match TRBD1. The CDR3 runs to 16 residues. The V and J ends lost 8 bases and 1 base, in that order; junction bases with no gene match: 9. Germline CDR1 is SNHLY and CDR2 is FYNNEI. The chain's CDR3 is CASPLDGTGGNTEAFF. In DNA, the CDR3 is TGTGCCAGCCCCCTAGACGGGACAGGGGGGAACACTGAAGCTTTCTTT. Variable domain in full (rest from reference TRBV2 and TRBJ1-1): EPEVTQTPSHQVTQMGQEVILRCVPISNHLYFYWYRQILGQKVEFLVSFYNNEISEKSEIFDDQFSVERPDGSNFTLKIRSTKLEDSAMYFCASPLDGTGGNTEAFFGQGTRLTVV.

This clonotype was counted ten times or more. CDR3 sequence: CATSDSADRLETQYF. The CDR3 nucleotides are TGTGCCACCAGTGATTCAGCGGACAGGTTAGAGACCCAGTACTTC. The chain is built from TRBV24-1 and TRBJ2-5; 7 nucleotides match TRBD1. The CDR3 covers 15 residues. Germline V lookup: CDR1 KGHDR, CDR2 SFDVKD. V lost 2 bases to trimming and J lost 4 bases; unmatched junction nucleotides: 6.

This clonotype appeared a few times. The rearrangement uses TRBV29-1 and TRBJ2-3; 7 bases match TRBD1. J was trimmed by 2 bases and V by 4 bases; bases with no gene match: 6. The CDR3 length is 14 residues. Germline V gives CDR1 SQVTM, CDR2 ANQGSEA. The CDR3 coding sequence is TGCAGCGTTGCCCGGGACAGCCTCACAGATACGCAGTATTTT. This gives the protein CSVARDSLTDTQYF.

The gene calls are TRBV11-2 and TRBJ1-3, with 7 bases matching TRBD1. The CDR3 runs 15 residues. J was trimmed by 0 bases and V by 5 bases; bases with no gene match: 4. Germline loops: CDR1 SGHAT, CDR2 FQNNGV. The CDR3 DNA reads TGTGCCAGCAGCCGAGGGACAGACTCTGGAAACACCATATATTTT. Residues: CASSRGTDSGNTIYF.

This sequence joins TRBV20-1 and TRBJ2-1; 10 bases are shared with TRBD2. The germline CDR1 and CDR2 sequences are DFQATT and SNEGSKA (reference sequence). V was pared by 0 bases and J by 7 bases, with 6 bases of the junction left unmatched. The CDR3 runs 15 residues. CDR3 in DNA: TGCAGTGCTAGAGATGCTAGCGGGAGTGGAAATGAGCAGTTCTTC. Protein sequence: CSARDASGSGNEQFF.

On this clonotype itself: This may stem from a read error, because a much larger clone lies one nucleotide away. The chain has TRBV7-2 and TRBJ2-7; 11 bases are a match to TRBD2. This CDR3 contains 15 residues. Germline-derived CDR1 and CDR2 are SGHTA and FQGNSA. V dropped 4 bases and J dropped 4; count of bases not matched to a gene: 6. CDR3 in amino acids: CASSYELAGVYEQYF. In nucleotides, the CDR3 is TGTGCCAGCAGCTATGAACTAGCGGGAGTTTACGAGCAGTACTTC.

This clonotype was seen many times. The CDR3 reads CSARDGSGLGNEQFF. The CDR3 DNA sequence: TGCAGTGCTAGAGATGGTAGCGGGCTGGGTAATGAGCAGTTCTTC. The chain employs TRBV20-1 and TRBJ2-1, with 7 bases fitting TRBD2. CDR3 length: 15 amino acids. V shed 0 bases, J shed 7 bases, and the junction held 9 bases outside the gene matches. From germline, CDR1 is DFQATT and CDR2 SNEGSKA (reference sequence).

This clonotype showed up many times. This sequence joins TRBV12-3 or TRBV12-4 and TRBJ2-5, with D maybe TRBD2 (5 bases). The CDR3 consists of 15 residues. V dropped 3 bases and J dropped 7 bases, with 18 bases sitting between them. The CDR3 bases are TGTGCCAGCAGTTTGGGAGCGGAGGCGCTGGGGACCCAGTACTTC. Protein: CASSLGAEALGTQYF.

The chain uses TRBV4-3 and TRBJ2-1, with 10 bases lining up with TRBD2. V shed 0 bases and J 5 bases; nucleotides not matched to a gene: 19. The CDR3 has 21 amino acids. Germline-derived CDR1 and CDR2 are LGHNA and YSLEER. CDR3 DNA sequence: TGCGCCAGCAGCCAAGATATGGCCGGGACCACAGCTAGCGGGAGAAACAATGAGCAGTTCTTC. Translation: CASSQDMAGTTASGRNNEQFF.

This clonotype appeared many times. The rearrangement uses TRBV20-1 and TRBJ2-7; 10 positions agree with TRBD2. V shed 6 bases and J 8 bases; nucleotides not matched to a gene: 7. Germline values: CDR1 DFQATT, CDR2 SNEGSKA (reference sequence). There are 12 residues in the CDR3. This chain's CDR3 is CSAQASGSQQYF. In nucleotides, the CDR3 is TGCAGTGCCCAGGCTAGCGGGAGTCAGCAGTACTTC.

This clonotype has at least ten counts. The chain employs TRBV20-1 and TRBJ2-3; D perhaps matches TRBD2 (5 bases). This CDR3 is built from 15 residues. V gave up 3 bases and J gave up 3 bases, with 16 bases separating them. Germline V gene sequence: CDR1 DFQATT, CDR2 SNEGSKA (reference sequence). CDR3 nucleotide sequence: TGCAGTGCTAGCCTTCTGCGGGTAGGGACAGATACGCAGTATTTT. Translation gives CSASLLRVGTDTQYF.

Many counts were recorded for this clonotype. V gene TRBV18 combines with J gene TRBJ2-4; 7 nucleotides agree with TRBD2. V gave up 5 bases and J gave up 8 bases; unmatched junction bases: 15. This CDR3 is 16 amino acids long. The germline V gene encodes CDR1 KGHSH and CDR2 LQKENI. CDR3 protein: CASSSWEGPLFDIQYF. The CDR3 nucleotides read TGTGCCAGCTCATCGTGGGAGGGCCCTCTGTTTGACATTCAGTACTTC.

This clonotype was detected ten times or more. The chain is built from TRBV11-2 and TRBJ1-1; D is unresolved. The germline CDR1 and CDR2 sequences are SGHAT and FQNNGV. The CDR3 sequence is 14 residues long. Trimming took off 1 base at V and 8 bases at J, with 14 bases between the two ends. CDR3 protein: CASSLAPGLVEAFF. CDR3 in DNA: TGTGCCAGCAGCTTAGCTCCGGGCCTTGTAGAAGCTTTCTTT.